The entry that follows covers one T cell receptor beta chain sequence. The CDR3 length is 15 residues. 13 Jbeta primers and 60 Vbeta primers were used for the PCR. Data came from immunoSEQ multiplex PCR; TCRdb stores just in-frame clones and leaves some out. The sample records roughly 100,000 clones, around 76% being singletons. The data derive from a study of cytomegalovirus exposure and HLA in healthy donors. This chain connects TRBV21-1 to TRBJ1-5; TRBD1 is the table's D call, not checked against the DNA. TRBV21-1 is a pseudogene. Sequencing used PBMCs. The clonotype originates from a woman aged 45-65 years in good health and CMV-seropositive. Here the CDR3 reads CASSIKDRVDQPQHF. The CDR3, as DNA: TGTGCCAGCAGCATCAAGGACAGGGTGGATCAGCCCCAGCATTTT.